This T cell receptor (beta chain) comes out of a study of T cells after yellow fever vaccination. Whole-study context: SMART-Seq v4 Ultra Low Input prepared the low-cell-number fractions.

This clonotype was picked up a small number of times. The antigen is unknown. Findings of the study overall: Boosting was followed by the reappearance of most primary-vaccination clones (approximately 97% CD4, about 90% CD8). The secondary T-cell response peaked on day 5, not day 15, but was weaker.

The CDR3 sequence is 15 residues long. Trimming at V came to 5 bases and at J to 9 bases, leaving 12 bases not matched to a gene. The germline V gene has CDR1 MNHEY and CDR2 SMNVEV (reference sequence). TCRdb reanalysed the 5' RACE reads using MiXCR and keeps one entry per CDR3 protein. The sample has some 500,000 distinct CDR3 sequences; less than 15% are singletons. The sequence was obtained from a man aged 25 to 40 who received the YFV17D yellow fever vaccine. V gene TRBV27 combines with J gene TRBJ2-1; 8 bases are shared with TRBD2. Sequenced here: PBMCs, sampled on the day of the yellow fever booster vaccination. CDR3 protein: CASSPKSGSRGEQFF. Here the CDR3 DNA reads TGTGCCAGCAGTCCAAAAAGCGGGAGTCGGGGTGAGCAGTTCTTC.